This TCR beta chain was identified in a study of T cell responses to AZD1222 COVID-19 vaccine. Broader study findings: Spike-specific TCR breadth and depth grew following two AZD1222 doses. Females outnumbered males among donors, who were mostly white British; clonal diversity was possibly underestimated. There were repertoire samples only from the period after the peak T cell response.

For this clone: Its antigen remains unidentified.

Using immunoSEQ multiplex PCR, the repertoire was profiled, and TCRdb retains in-frame clones only, with some absent. Among 100,000 or so clones listed, roughly 90% were seen once. The CDR3 runs to 15 residues. The V gene lost 2 bases and the J gene lost 10 bases, with 20 bases spanning the gap. Per the germline V gene, CDR1 is MNHNS and CDR2 is SASEGT. The specimen comprised peripheral blood, sampled on day 0 of AZD1222 vaccination. This receptor was obtained from an adult in good health. The gene calls are TRBV6-1 and TRBJ1-1; D might be TRBD1 (6 bases). CDR3 in DNA: TGTGCCAGCAGTGAATCCCTTGTCACCGGGACAATAGCTTTCTTT. It specifies CASSESLVTGTIAFF.